What follows are 11 T cell receptor beta chains derived from one specimen sequenced in a study of T cells in Graves' hyperthyroidism and ophthalmopathy. Researchers amplified the TCR beta CDR3 regions from RNA transcripts. First-round RT-PCR with HTBI primers amplified the TCR CDR3 region. TCRdb re-called the multiplex PCR reads with MiXCR, one entry per CDR3 protein. The sample yields 610,000 or so distinct CDR3 sequences, 40% to 55% seen once. Sequences were obtained from peripheral blood or thyroid tissue (not recorded which). The source of these receptors is a woman between 18 and 30 years old with Graves' hyperthyroidism.

This clonotype came up once. The V call is TRBV20-1, the J call TRBJ2-5, with 8 bases matching TRBD2. Germline lookup yields CDR1 DFQATT and CDR2 SNEGSKA (reference sequence). V lost 6 bases to trimming and J lost 5 bases; unmatched junction nucleotides: 14. The CDR3 spans 15 residues. Here the CDR3 DNA reads TGCAGTGCCCAAGGGGGGGAGCGGGAGTTTGAGACCCAGTACTTC. Its protein product is CSAQGGEREFETQYF.

Comments on this clonotype: Because the CDR3's place on the DNA is in doubt, the DNA is left out and the CDR3 is given as listed by TCRdb. J is TRBJ2-5 and V is TRBV9; the D segment call TRBD1 is taken from the table without a DNA check. The CDR3 has 20 amino acids, counting both end residues. Germline values: CDR1 SGDLS, CDR2 YYNGEE. The CDR3 spells CASSEGTGWGYTFGSGTQYF.

The V call is TRBV2, the J call TRBJ2-5; TRBD1 aligns across 9 bases. The trim removed 5 bases at V and 9 bases at J, leaving 13 bases unmatched. CDR1 SNHLY and CDR2 FYNNEI come from the germline V gene. The CDR3 length is 15 residues. CDR3 nucleotides: TGTGCCAGCAGTCCGGGACAGGGCGGCAATCAGCCCCAGTACTTC. It specifies CASSPGQGGNQPQYF.

This clonotype occurred many times. The CDR3 loop is CASSPNQGSNQPQHF. The DNA for the CDR3 is TGTGCCAGCAGCCCGAATCAGGGCAGCAATCAGCCCCAGCATTTT. The chain employs TRBV9 and TRBJ1-5, with a weak D call TRBD1 (5 bases). The germline V gene encodes CDR1 SGDLS and CDR2 YYNGEE. Trimming shortened V by 4 bases and J by 1 base, and 12 bases separated the two germline ends. The CDR3 spans 15 residues.

There are many counts of this clonotype. This sequence joins TRBV12-3 or TRBV12-4 and TRBJ1-5, with D perhaps TRBD1 (6 bases). Trimming took 6 bases from V and 5 from J, leaving 11 bases between them. The CDR3 totals 13 residues. DNA of the CDR3: TGTGCCAGCAGCCTTGACAGGTATCAGCCCCAGCATTTT. The encoded protein is CASSLDRYQPQHF.

V gene TRBV20-1 combines with J gene TRBJ1-5; no clear D. The CDR3 runs to 13 residues. Trimming took off 3 bases at V and 6 bases at J, with 12 bases between the two ends. The germline gives CDR1 DFQATT, CDR2 SNEGSKA (reference sequence). CDR3 coding DNA: TGCAGTGCTAGGGAGGGAGGCGGTCAGCCCCAGCATTTT. It is translated as CSAREGGGQPQHF.

This clonotype was counted at least ten times. The V and J genes are TRBV3-1 and TRBJ1-1; D unresolved. V was shortened by 3 bases and J by 1 base, with 9 bases between the two germline ends. The CDR3 loop spans 14 amino acids. Germline V gene sequence: CDR1 LGHDT, CDR2 YNNKEL (reference sequence). CDR3 sequence (DNA): TGTGCCAGCAGCCAGTCCACCACGAACACTGAAGCTTTCTTT. It translates to CASSQSTTNTEAFF.

In this sample, this clonotype turned up many times. This chain links TRBV29-1 with TRBJ2-7, with 10 bases fitting TRBD1. The CDR3 loop spans 14 amino acids. Per the germline V gene, CDR1 is SQVTM and CDR2 is ANQGSEA. The V segment lost 6 bases and the J segment 3 bases; nucleotides outside the gene matches: 8. This CDR3 reads CSVTGTGESYEQYF. The CDR3 DNA sequence: TGCAGCGTCACCGGGACAGGGGAAAGCTACGAGCAGTACTTC.

J is TRBJ1-2 and V is TRBV20-1; D ambiguous. V dropped 2 bases and J dropped 8 bases, with 12 bases sitting between them. The CDR3 is 12 amino acids. Germline loops: CDR1 DFQATT, CDR2 SNEGSKA (reference sequence). CDR3 nucleotide sequence: TGCAGTGCTAGACTAGCGGGAGAGGGCTACACCTTC. This sequence encodes CSARLAGEGYTF.

This chain connects TRBV12-3 or TRBV12-4 to TRBJ2-7, with TRBD2 matching over 13 bases. The J call could be wrong; TRBJ2-1 is a better fit for the DNA end. The CDR3 runs to 15 residues. The CDR3 DNA follows: TGTGCCAGCAGTCCTACTAGCGGGAGGGCCAATGAGCAGTTCTTC. This sequence encodes CASSPTSGRANEQFF.

As concerns this clonotype: The junction does not match germline at one end; this may be a read error. The genes are TRBV7-6 and TRBJ2-2; the match to TRBD1 covers 10 bases. The CDR3 consists of 16 residues. Germline V gene sequence: CDR1 SGHVS, CDR2 FNYEAQ. DNA for the CDR3: TGTGCCGGCAGCTCCGGGACAGGGGCGGTCACCGGGGAGCTGTTTTTT. This sequence encodes CAGSSGTGAVTGELFF.